This TCR beta chain was captured in a study of response to subunit inactivated influenza vaccine. This clonotype was counted only a few times. Its target is unknown. TCRdb reprocessed the RT-PCR reads via MiXCR and lists one record per CDR3 protein. This sample yields 700,000 to 800,000 distinct CDR3 sequences, of which roughly 18% are seen a single time; roughly 11% belongs to the top ten. Study results and limitations: It was the authors' suggestion that each seasonal influenza vaccination recruits few new T cells.

Germline CDR1 and CDR2: ENHRY and SYGVKD. This CDR3 is 15 amino acids long. After removal of 10 bases from V and 2 bases from J, the junction contained 11 bases not matched to a gene. This TCR came from a man between 50 and 59 years old who received an inactivated influenza vaccine. V gene TRBV10-3 combines with J gene TRBJ2-1, with TRBD2 identical over 7 bases. The source was PBMCs from blood, collected roughly 5 days after vaccination. The CDR3 bases are TGTGCCACCATGGGGGGGGTAGGGGCCTACAATGAGCAGTTCTTC. Protein product: CATMGGVGAYNEQFF.